The 3 T cell receptor beta chains below were found in one sample sequenced in a study of response to subunit inactivated influenza vaccine. TCRdb re-derived calls from the RT-PCR reads in MiXCR, one entry per CDR3 protein. The sample contains roughly 650,000 distinct CDR3 sequences, 14% of which appear only once. The starting material was PBMCs from blood, obtained around two weeks before vaccination. The receptors originated from a man aged 50 or older who received an inactivated influenza vaccine.

The sample holds many counts of this clonotype. This chain links TRBV20-1 with TRBJ2-3; the D gene is possibly TRBD2 (6 bases). From germline, CDR1 is DFQATT and CDR2 SNEGSKA (reference sequence). Trimming cost V 3 bases and J 4 bases, with 14 bases left between them. CDR3 size: 14 residues. The CDR3 region is CSASRSGNADTQYF. For the CDR3, the DNA is TGCAGTGCTAGCCGTAGCGGAAACGCAGATACGCAGTATTTT.

This clonotype was seen only a few times. The V gene is TRBV12-3 or TRBV12-4, the J gene TRBJ1-5, with D perhaps matching TRBD1 (6 bases). This CDR3 comprises 17 residues. V lost 2 bases, J lost 6 bases, and 20 bases lay in between. In DNA, the CDR3 is TGTGCCAGCAGTTTAAGGGTTATAGGGGGGCGGTTTCAGCCCCAGCATTTT. This sequence encodes CASSLRVIGGRFQPQHF.

In this sample, this clonotype turned up many times. This sequence joins TRBV2 and TRBJ2-4; D possibly corresponds to TRBD1 (6 bases). The CDR3 is 12 amino acids. V was shortened by 3 bases and J by 6 bases, with 6 bases between the two germline ends. Germline V gene lookup returns CDR1 SNHLY and CDR2 FYNNEI. The CDR3 region is CASSDRGNIQYF. The CDR3 bases are TGTGCCAGCAGTGACAGGGGAAACATTCAGTACTTC. Using reference TRBV2 and TRBJ2-4 for the parts outside the CDR3, the full variable domain is EPEVTQTPSHQVTQMGQEVILRCVPISNHLYFYWYRQILGQKVEFLVSFYNNEISEKSEIFDDQFSVERPDGSNFTLKIRSTKLEDSAMYFCASSDRGNIQYFGAGTRLSVL.